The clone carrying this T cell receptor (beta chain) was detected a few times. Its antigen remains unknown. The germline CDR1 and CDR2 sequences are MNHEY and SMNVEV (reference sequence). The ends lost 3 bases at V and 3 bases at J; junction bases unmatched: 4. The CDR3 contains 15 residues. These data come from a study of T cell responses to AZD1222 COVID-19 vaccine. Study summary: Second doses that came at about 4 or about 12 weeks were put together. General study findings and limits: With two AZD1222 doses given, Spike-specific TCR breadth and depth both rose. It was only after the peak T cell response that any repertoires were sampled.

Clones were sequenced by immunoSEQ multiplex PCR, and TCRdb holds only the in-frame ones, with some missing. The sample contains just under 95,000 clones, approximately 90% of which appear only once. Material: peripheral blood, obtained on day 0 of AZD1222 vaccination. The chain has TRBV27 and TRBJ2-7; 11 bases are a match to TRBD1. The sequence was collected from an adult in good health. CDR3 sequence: CASSFGQGANYEQYF. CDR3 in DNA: TGTGCCAGCAGTTTCGGACAGGGGGCTAACTACGAGCAGTACTTC.